The 31 T cell receptor beta chains in this list originate from one sample, sequenced in a study of T cells in Graves' hyperthyroidism and ophthalmopathy. The CDR3 regions of TCR beta were amplified from RNA transcripts. The HTBI primer set drove a first-round RT-PCR of the TCR CDR3. TCRdb ran MiXCR on the multiplex PCR reads and lists one entry per CDR3 protein. The sample holds approximately 700,000 distinct CDR3 sequences, over 40% seen once. The sample taken for sequencing was peripheral blood or thyroid tissue (not recorded which). These receptors all stem from an adult man with Graves' disease, either hyperthyroidism or ophthalmopathy (not recorded which).

This clonotype was seen repeatedly, ten times or more. V usage is TRBV10-3 and J usage is TRBJ1-3; tentatively, D is TRBD1 (6 bases). The CDR3 has 17 amino acids. V dropped 2 bases and J dropped 1 base, with 15 bases sitting between them. Germline V gives CDR1 ENHRY, CDR2 SYGVKD. The CDR3 loop is CAISERVGGSSGNTIYF. Written as DNA, the CDR3 is TGTGCCATCAGTGAGCGGGTAGGGGGTTCGTCTGGAAACACCATATATTTT.

This chain uses TRBV7-9 with TRBJ2-5; TRBD1 agrees at 10 bases. CDR1 SEHNR and CDR2 FQNEAQ come from the germline V gene (reference sequence). The ends lost 6 bases at V and 5 bases at J; junction bases unmatched: 15. The CDR3 loop spans 17 amino acids. The DNA for the CDR3 is TGTGCCAGCAGTCCTAACCCGGGACAGGGGAATGAGGAGACCCAGTACTTC. Protein: CASSPNPGQGNEETQYF.

This clonotype was recorded a few times. Its ends do not fully match the called genes, so a read error is possible. The V gene is TRBV10-2, the J gene TRBJ1-2; 10 bases are a match to TRBD1. Germline-derived CDR1 and CDR2 are WSHSY and SAAADI. The CDR3 has 14 residues. Here the CDR3 DNA reads TGTGCCAGCAGGAACGACGGGACAGGGGATGGCTACACCTTC. Protein: CASRNDGTGDGYTF.

With regard to this clonotype: This clone may be a read error of a much larger clone one base away. The chain has TRBV2 and TRBJ1-6; D is possibly TRBD1 (6 bases). Germline V gene data show CDR1 as SNHLY and CDR2 as FYNNEI. The CDR3 length is 15 residues. V was clipped by 0 bases and J by 9 bases, with 12 bases between them. CDR3 nucleotides: TGTGCCAGCAGTGAAGCGCTTCAGGGGAGTTCACCCCTCCACTTT. Translated, it gives CASSEALQGSSPLHF.

This chain links TRBV7-9 with TRBJ2-2; 10 positions match TRBD1. Per germline, CDR1 SEHNR and CDR2 FQNEAQ (reference sequence). V lost 3 bases to trimming and J lost 6 bases; unmatched junction nucleotides: 4. There are 15 residues in the CDR3. In nucleotides, the CDR3 is TGTGCCAGCAGCTTGGGGACAGGGGAAGCCGGGGAGCTGTTTTTT. It translates to CASSLGTGEAGELFF.

This CDR3 is CASSYGGQYGYTF. The CDR3 DNA follows: TGTGCCAGCAGTTACGGGGGACAGTATGGCTACACCTTC. The chain links TRBV25-1 to TRBJ1-2; 7 bases are a match to TRBD1. The length of the CDR3 is 13 residues. With 5 bases clipped from V and 5 bases from J, the junction kept 5 bases outside the gene matches. Germline lookup yields CDR1 MGHDK and CDR2 SYGVNS.

This clonotype appeared many times. The rearrangement uses TRBV9 and TRBJ2-7; D is possibly TRBD1 (5 bases). The V and J ends lost 0 bases and 6 bases respectively, with 7 bases between them. The CDR3 loop spans 12 amino acids. CDR1 and CDR2 (germline): SGDLS, YYNGEE. In DNA, the CDR3 is TGTGCCAGCAGCGTAGTCCAGGGCGAGCAGTACTTC. The encoded protein is CASSVVQGEQYF.

The chain uses TRBV10-3 and TRBJ2-5; D perhaps matches TRBD1 (6 bases). V shed 4 bases and J shed 5 bases, with 14 bases lying between them. The CDR3 sequence is 14 residues long. The germline gives CDR1 ENHRY, CDR2 SYGVKD. The CDR3 sequence is CAISVDSRGETQYF. The CDR3 nucleotides are TGTGCCATCAGTGTGGACAGTCGAGGGGAGACCCAGTACTTC.

The rearrangement joins TRBV7-2 to TRBJ2-2, with TRBD2 matching 8 bases. Germline V gene data show CDR1 as SGHTA and CDR2 as FQGNSA. This CDR3 is 15 amino acids long. Losses at the gene ends were 0 bases for V and 7 bases for J; bases not matched to a gene: 4. The chain's CDR3 is CASSLASGVGGELFF. CDR3 DNA: TGTGCCAGCAGCTTAGCTAGCGGGGTCGGCGGGGAGCTGTTTTTT.

This clonotype was seen only a few times. The chain has TRBV20-1 and TRBJ1-2; 9 positions match TRBD1. Germline V gene sequence: CDR1 DFQATT, CDR2 SNEGSKA (reference sequence). This CDR3 comprises 15 residues. CDR3 region: CRLEHRDRVIDGYTF. The CDR3 DNA reads TGCAGGCTAGAACACCGGGACAGGGTTATAGATGGCTACACCTTC.

This chain links TRBV11-3 with TRBJ1-1; D not resolved. Germline-derived CDR1 and CDR2 are SGHNT and YENEEA. V was pared by 5 bases and J by 1 base, with 11 bases between. The CDR3 is made up of 14 amino acids. The CDR3 region is CASSVIWENTEAFF. CDR3 bases: TGTGCCAGCAGCGTAATTTGGGAGAACACTGAAGCTTTCTTT.

The rearrangement joins TRBV20-1 to TRBJ1-4, with TRBD1 as a possible D gene (6 bases). Germline lookup yields CDR1 DFQATT and CDR2 SNEGSKA (reference sequence). V was trimmed by 0 bases and J by 7 bases, leaving 18 bases between them. This CDR3 comprises 16 residues. CDR3 region: CSARDLGANFGEKLFF. CDR3 nucleotide sequence: TGCAGTGCTAGAGATCTGGGGGCGAATTTTGGTGAAAAACTGTTTTTT.

This clonotype has a handful of counts. The chain joins TRBV6-5 to TRBJ1-2; TRBD1 might be the D (5 bases). Germline V CDR1 and CDR2: MNHEY, SVGAGI. V lost 1 base to trimming and J lost 0 bases, with 9 bases between them. The CDR3 sequence is 15 residues long. The CDR3 sequence: CASSYWRQPNYGYTF. CDR3 nucleotide sequence: TGTGCCAGCAGTTACTGGCGACAGCCTAACTATGGCTACACCTTC.

The table lists this clonotype with many counts. The CDR3 protein is CASSETGNKDSPLHF. The CDR3 DNA reads as TGTGCCAGCAGTGAGACGGGCAACAAAGATTCACCCCTCCACTTT. The chain recombines TRBV2 with TRBJ1-6; no firm D call. CDR1 and CDR2 from the germline V gene are SNHLY and FYNNEI. The CDR3 consists of 15 residues. V was clipped by 3 bases and J by 8 bases, with 14 bases between them.

V is TRBV12-3 or TRBV12-4 and J is TRBJ1-2, with TRBD1 matching 8 bases. This CDR3 has 14 amino acids. Unmatched junction bases numbered 8, after V lost 5 bases and J lost 6 bases. Here the CDR3 reads CASSLKGQGNGYTF. CDR3 sequence (DNA): TGTGCCAGCAGTCTGAAAGGACAGGGAAATGGCTACACCTTC.

This clonotype has a single count. It may be a read error: a sequence one base away is much more abundant. In DNA form, the CDR3 reads TGTGCCAGCAGGGGACCAGCGAGGGCTGAAGCTTTCTTT. It translates to CASRGPARAEAFF. This chain links TRBV25-1 with TRBJ1-1, with D maybe TRBD1 (5 bases). V was shortened by 6 bases and J by 6 bases, with 14 bases between the two germline ends. Germline V CDR1 and CDR2: MGHDK, SYGVNS. CDR3 length equals 13 residues.

The chain has TRBV20-1 and TRBJ1-1; D is ambiguous. Germline V gene sequence: CDR1 DFQATT, CDR2 SNEGSKA (reference sequence). This CDR3 has 11 amino acids. V was cut by 5 bases and J by 4 bases, with 8 bases left in between. The CDR3 region is CSAPKGTEAFF. The CDR3 DNA sequence: TGCAGTGCTCCCAAGGGCACTGAAGCTTTCTTT.

The sample holds many counts of this clonotype. This chain joins TRBV2 and TRBJ1-4; possible D gene TRBD1, 5 bases. Germline V gives CDR1 SNHLY, CDR2 FYNNEI. Trimming removed 6 bases at V and 3 bases at J, with 8 bases between. This CDR3 has 13 amino acids. The CDR3 sequence is CASSGDSNEKLFF. The CDR3 nucleotides read TGTGCCAGCAGCGGGGACTCTAATGAAAAACTGTTTTTT.

This clonotype was seen more than once but under ten times. The chain carries TRBV5-1 and TRBJ1-4; 7 positions agree with TRBD1. The length of the CDR3 is 15 residues. Germline CDR1 reads SGHRS; CDR2 reads YFSETQ. V shed 4 bases, J shed 7 bases, and the junction held 10 bases outside the gene matches. The CDR3 DNA is TGCGCCAGCAGCAGACAGGGTCTTGAAGCTGAAAAACTGTTTTTT. Its protein product is CASSRQGLEAEKLFF.

This rearrangement joins TRBV29-1 to TRBJ1-4, with a weak D call TRBD1 (5 bases). Germline values: CDR1 SQVTM, CDR2 ANQGSEA. The CDR3 is 14 amino acids. Trimming cost V 6 bases and J 6 bases, with 17 bases left between them. The CDR3, as DNA: TGCAGCGTGCGGGGCCCGCAGGATGATGAAAAACTGTTTTTT. This sequence encodes CSVRGPQDDEKLFF.

This clonotype has ten or more counts. This chain uses TRBV9 with TRBJ1-1; D remains unclear. The CDR3 covers 14 residues. Trimming left V 0 bases short and J 1 base short, with 7 bases between. CDR1 is SGDLS, CDR2 YYNGEE, per germline. In DNA, the CDR3 is TGTGCCAGCAGCGTAGTCCAGAAGAACACTGAAGCTTTCTTT. This translates into CASSVVQKNTEAFF.

The chain joins TRBV12-3 or TRBV12-4 to TRBJ1-5, with D unresolved. The V end lost 6 bases, the J end lost 7 bases, and 10 bases lay between the germline ends. The CDR3 totals 12 residues. CDR3 sequence reads: CASRGSEQPQHF. The CDR3 nucleotides are TGTGCCAGCAGGGGGTCGGAACAGCCCCAGCATTTT.

This clonotype was observed a few times. The J gene is TRBJ1-6, the V gene TRBV12-3 or TRBV12-4; D gene unclear. Deletions cut 5 bases from V and 7 bases from J, with 15 bases between. The CDR3 extends over 15 amino acids. In DNA, the CDR3 is TGTGCCAGCAGTGAGAGACAAGGAATAAATTCACCCCTCCACTTT. It encodes CASSERQGINSPLHF.

The sample holds many counts of this clonotype. The rearrangement links TRBV15 to TRBJ2-5; D is uncertain. The germline V gene encodes CDR1 LNHNV and CDR2 YYDKDF (reference sequence). The V end was cut by 3 bases, the J end by 7 bases, with 12 bases between. This CDR3 region has 13 residues. Written as DNA, the CDR3 is TGTGCCACCAGCAGGGAACAGTCAGGGACCCAGTACTTC. It encodes CATSREQSGTQYF.

This clonotype was seen a handful of times. The rearrangement uses TRBV5-6 and TRBJ1-5; D might be TRBD1 (5 bases). V lost 2 bases, J lost 0 bases, and 9 bases lay in between. The germline gives CDR1 SGHDT, CDR2 YYEEEE. The CDR3 is 15 residues long. In DNA, the CDR3 is TGTGCCAGCAGCTTCCGAGGGGTTAGCAATCAGCCCCAGCATTTT. Its protein product is CASSFRGVSNQPQHF.

In this sample, this clonotype turned up a few times. V is TRBV6-5 and J is TRBJ1-2; D is undetermined. Trimming removed 5 bases at V and 2 bases at J, with 6 bases between. The germline V gene has CDR1 MNHEY and CDR2 SVGAGI. This CDR3 has 12 residues. The chain's CDR3 is CASSNLNYGYTF. The CDR3 DNA is TGTGCCAGCAGTAACCTGAACTATGGCTACACCTTC.

This clonotype turned up a few times. The chain joins TRBV14 to TRBJ1-6; D gene unclear. Germline V gene lookup returns CDR1 SGHDN and CDR2 FVKESK. There are 15 residues in the CDR3. V was cut by 0 bases and J by 3 bases, with 6 bases left in between. The CDR3 spells CASSQEANYNSPLHF. The CDR3 bases are TGTGCCAGCAGCCAAGAGGCTAACTATAATTCACCCCTCCACTTT.

V and J are TRBV9 and TRBJ1-5; D call uncertain. The CDR3 is 12 amino acids. V lost 8 bases and J lost 4, with 10 bases in between. Per the germline V gene, CDR1 is SGDLS and CDR2 is YYNGEE. The CDR3 bases are TGTGCCAGTTACCCGGGGAATCAGCCCCAGCATTTT. This codes for CASYPGNQPQHF.

The chain recombines TRBV7-9 with TRBJ2-7; D ambiguous. The CDR3 runs to 12 residues. V was trimmed by 6 bases and J by 1 base, leaving 7 bases between them. CDR1 SEHNR and CDR2 FQNEAQ come from the germline V gene (reference sequence). CDR3 DNA sequence: TGTGCCAGCAGTATCATATCCTACGAGCAGTACTTC. This translates into CASSIISYEQYF. Full variable domain (missing parts from reference TRBV7-9 and TRBJ2-7): DTGVSQNPRHKITKRGQNVTFRCDPISEHNRLYWYRQTLGQGPEFLTYFQNEAQLEKSRLLSDRFSAERPKGSFSTLEIQRTEQGDSAMYLCASSIISYEQYFGPGTRLTVT.

Only a few counts were recorded for this clonotype. The chain uses TRBV10-3 and TRBJ2-2, with 9 bases lining up with TRBD1. V shed 10 bases and J 5 bases; nucleotides not matched to a gene: 5. The CDR3 is 13 amino acids. Germline lookup yields CDR1 ENHRY and CDR2 SYGVKD. CDR3 protein: CASRDRETGELFF. The CDR3 coding sequence is TGTGCCAGCCGGGACAGGGAAACCGGGGAGCTGTTTTTT.

At least ten counts were recorded for this clonotype. The chain employs TRBV9 and TRBJ1-3; D not resolved. The germline V gene encodes CDR1 SGDLS and CDR2 YYNGEE. Trimming stripped 0 bases from V and 0 bases from J, with 7 bases between. The CDR3 loop spans 15 amino acids. The CDR3 loop is CASSVAGNSGNTIYF. The CDR3 nucleotides read TGTGCCAGCAGCGTAGCAGGAAACTCTGGAAACACCATATATTTT.